What follows are 7 T cell receptor beta chains derived from one specimen sequenced in a study of shared clonotypes between healthy human individuals. Assay: immunoSEQ multiplex PCR; the TCRdb copy retains only in-frame clones and omits some. The table shows about 470,000 clones, with about 76% occurring only once. Sequencing input: PBMCs. The receptor source for this set is a woman aged 40 to 50 in good health. Some clones in this sample may be carry-over from other donors' samples.

The rearrangement joins TRBV11-3 to TRBJ2-2; 11 nucleotides agree with TRBD2. The germline V gene has CDR1 SGHNT and CDR2 YENEEA. This CDR3 region has 16 residues. Trimming took 4 bases from V and 6 from J; bases not matched to a gene: 7. The chain's CDR3 is CASSSSGTSGPGELFF. The CDR3 bases are TGTGCCAGCAGCTCCTCCGGGACTAGCGGCCCCGGGGAGCTGTTTTTT. Variable domain in full (rest from reference TRBV11-3 and TRBJ2-2): EAGVVQSPRYKIIEKKQPVAFWCNPISGHNTLYWYLQNLGQGPELLIRYENEEAVDDSQLPKDRFSAERLKGVDSTLKIQPAELGDSAVYLCASSSSGTSGPGELFFGEGSRLTVL.

Many counts were recorded for this clone. The genes are TRBV7-9 and TRBJ2-3; D uncertain. Germline V CDR1 and CDR2: SEHNR, FQNEAQ (reference sequence). CDR3 length: 14 residues. The V gene lost 2 bases and the J gene lost 3 bases, with 9 bases spanning the gap. CDR3 DNA sequence: TGTGCCAGCAGCTTATTGGCAGCAACAGATACGCAGTATTTT. It translates to CASSLLAATDTQYF.

The chain couples TRBV7-9 to TRBJ1-6; D not certain. V was trimmed by 2 bases and J by 7 bases, leaving 3 bases between them. The CDR3 extends over 12 amino acids. Per germline, CDR1 SEHNR and CDR2 FQNEAQ (reference sequence). The CDR3 DNA follows: TGTGCCAGCAGCTTACCGAATTCACCCCTCCACTTT. It specifies CASSLPNSPLHF.

The chain joins TRBV5-4 to TRBJ1-1; 10 bases match TRBD1. V was clipped by 4 bases and J by 4 bases; unmatched bases: 7. This CDR3 spans 15 amino acids. The germline V gene has CDR1 SGHNT and CDR2 YYREEE (reference sequence). CDR3 coding DNA: TGTGCCAGCAGCGAAAGACAGGGGGCTTTCACTGAAGCTTTCTTT. This codes for CASSERQGAFTEAFF.

As concerns this clone: The sample carries other DNA sequences with the same CDR3. V gene TRBV29-1 combines with J gene TRBJ2-1; weak D call: TRBD2 (7 bases). Trimming cost V 7 bases and J 7 bases, with 14 bases left between them. The CDR3 contains 12 residues. The V gene's germline CDR1 is SQVTM and CDR2 ANQGSEA. CDR3 sequence reads: CSAGGGANEQFF. CDR3 nucleotide sequence: TGCAGCGCAGGAGGGGGGGCAAATGAGCAGTTCTTC.

This rearrangement joins TRBV9 to TRBJ2-1; 11 positions agree with TRBD2. Germline V gene data show CDR1 as SGDLS and CDR2 as YYNGEE. The junction had 3 bases not matched to a gene; V was cut back by 0 bases and J by 7 bases. The CDR3 has 15 residues. This chain's CDR3 is CASSVGLAGGNEQFF. The CDR3 nucleotides read TGTGCCAGCAGCGTAGGGCTAGCGGGGGGAAATGAGCAGTTCTTC. Together with reference TRBV9 and TRBJ2-1, the CDR3 gives the full variable domain: DSGVTQTPKHLITATGQRVTLRCSPRSGDLSVYWYQQSLDQGLQFLIQYYNGEERAKGNILERFSAQQFPDLHSELNLSSLELGDSALYFCASSVGLAGGNEQFFGPGTRLTVL.

The chain uses TRBV2 and TRBJ2-7; D may be TRBD2 (6 bases). The CDR3 consists of 19 residues. The germline gives CDR1 SNHLY, CDR2 FYNNEI. V shed 4 bases and J shed 0 bases, with 25 bases lying between them. CDR3 nucleotides: TGTGCCAGCAGTGTTAATTGGCGGGGAGGCCTCCCAAGCTCCTACGAGCAGTACTTC. This translates into CASSVNWRGGLPSSYEQYF.